Listed below are T cell receptor beta chains from one sample, sequenced in a study of blood T cells in healthy people across ages. TCRdb re-analysed the 5' RACE reads in MiXCR, keeping a single row per CDR3 protein. The data contain 500,000 to 600,000 distinct CDR3 sequences, roughly a quarter of them singletons. The specimen was blood. These receptors were obtained from a woman between 65 and 79 years old in good health. CDR3s leave out the opening cysteine and the closing phenylalanine or tryptophan.

TRBJ1-6 TRBV29-1 SVRLAAVNNSPLH
TRBJ1-1 TRBV20-1 SAIRRGATEAF
TRBJ1-1 TRBV5-1 ASNRQRGTEAF
TRBJ1-2 TRBV29-1 SVGSDYGYT
TRBJ1-2 TRBV29-1 SVTGTVNYGYT
TRBJ2-1 TRBV5-1 ASSHGGPYNEQF
TRBJ2-5 TRBV7-2 ASSLYGVGQETQY
TRBJ2-1 TRBV5-1 ASSLGTGPYNERF
TRBJ2-5 TRBV6-6 ASRPTGSQETQY
. TRBV12-3/TRBV12-4 ASRPGQGLPYEQY
. TRBV6-5 ASSYSEAFSYEQY
TRBJ2-5 TRBV7-9 ASSRTQDGETQY
TRBJ2-7 TRBV6-2/TRBV6-3 ASSFAVREQY
TRBJ2-7 TRBV7-2 ASSLAGQKSHEQY
TRBJ1-1 TRBV5-1 ASSLAVGAANTEAF
TRBJ1-5 TRBV27 ASRPSTAASNQPQH
TRBJ2-1 TRBV6-5 ASRLDRGPYNEQF
TRBJ2-5 TRBV6-2/TRBV6-3 ASSSGGGVQETQY
TRBJ2-1 TRBV18 ASSTGHGSNNEQF
TRBJ2-1 TRBV24-1 ATSDPSPSSYNEQF
TRBJ2-2 TRBV20-1 SALAGPSLNTGELF
TRBJ2-4 TRBV15 ATSRERKRTNIQY
TRBJ1-4 TRBV21-1 ASSKPRGQGARNEKLF
TRBJ1-1 TRBV10-3 AIGSRDREDTEAF
TRBJ1-1 TRBV5-5 ASSSRLGHTEAF
TRBJ1-2 TRBV19 ASSMIGSSYGYT